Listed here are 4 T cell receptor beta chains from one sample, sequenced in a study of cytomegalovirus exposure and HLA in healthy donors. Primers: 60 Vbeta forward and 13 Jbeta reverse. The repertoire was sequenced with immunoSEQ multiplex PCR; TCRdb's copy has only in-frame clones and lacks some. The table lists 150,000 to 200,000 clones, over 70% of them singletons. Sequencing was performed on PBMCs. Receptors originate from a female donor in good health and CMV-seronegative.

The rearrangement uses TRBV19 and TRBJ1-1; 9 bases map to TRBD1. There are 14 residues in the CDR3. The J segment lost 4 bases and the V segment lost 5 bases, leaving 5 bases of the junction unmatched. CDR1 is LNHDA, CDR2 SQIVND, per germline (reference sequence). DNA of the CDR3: TGTGCCAGTAGTTCTCGACAGGGGGGCACTGAAGCTTTCTTT. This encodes CASSSRQGGTEAFF.

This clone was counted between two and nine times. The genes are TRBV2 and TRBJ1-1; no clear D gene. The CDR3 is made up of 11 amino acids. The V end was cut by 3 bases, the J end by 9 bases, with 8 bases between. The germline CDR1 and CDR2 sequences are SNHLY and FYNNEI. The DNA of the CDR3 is TGTGCCAGCAGTGAGTCCAGGAAAGCTTTCTTT. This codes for CASSESRKAFF.

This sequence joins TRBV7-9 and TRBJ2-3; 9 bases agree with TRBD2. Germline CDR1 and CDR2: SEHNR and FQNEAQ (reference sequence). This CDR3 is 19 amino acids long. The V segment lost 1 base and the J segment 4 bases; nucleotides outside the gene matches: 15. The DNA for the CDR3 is TGTGCCAGCAGCTTAGGGTGGCTAGCGGGACTTCCCAGCCCAGATACGCAGTATTTT. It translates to CASSLGWLAGLPSPDTQYF.

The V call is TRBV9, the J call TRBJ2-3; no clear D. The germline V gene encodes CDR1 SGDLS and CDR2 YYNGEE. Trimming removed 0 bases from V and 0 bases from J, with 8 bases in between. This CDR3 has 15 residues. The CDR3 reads CASSVVPSSTDTQYF. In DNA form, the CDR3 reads TGTGCCAGCAGCGTAGTCCCATCAAGCACAGATACGCAGTATTTT. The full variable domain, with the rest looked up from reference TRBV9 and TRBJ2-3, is DSGVTQTPKHLITATGQRVTLRCSPRSGDLSVYWYQQSLDQGLQFLIQYYNGEERAKGNILERFSAQQFPDLHSELNLSSLELGDSALYFCASSVVPSSTDTQYFGPGTRLTVL.